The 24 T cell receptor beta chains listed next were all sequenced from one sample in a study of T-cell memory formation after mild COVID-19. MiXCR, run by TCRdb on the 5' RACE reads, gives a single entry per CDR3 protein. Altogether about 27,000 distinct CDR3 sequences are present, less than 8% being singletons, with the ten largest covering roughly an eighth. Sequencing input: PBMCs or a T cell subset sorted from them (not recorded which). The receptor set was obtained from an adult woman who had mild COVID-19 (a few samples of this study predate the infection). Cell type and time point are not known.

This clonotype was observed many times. CDR3 residues: CAWSVLDTGELFF. The CDR3 coding sequence is TGTGCCTGGAGTGTACTTGACACCGGGGAGCTGTTTTTT. The gene calls are TRBV30 and TRBJ2-2; unclear D gene. Germline lookup yields CDR1 GTSNPN and CDR2 SVGIG (reference sequence). V was clipped by 0 bases and J by 3 bases, with 5 bases between them. The CDR3 covers 13 residues. The full variable domain, completed using reference TRBV30 and TRBJ2-2, is SQTIHQWPATLVQPVGSPLSLECTVEGTSNPNLYWYRQAAGRGLQLLFYSVGIGQISSEVPQNLSASRPQDRQFILSSKKLLLSDSGFYLCAWSVLDTGELFFGEGSRLTVL.

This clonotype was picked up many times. CDR3 residues: CASSGGTARGLAGGSYEQYF. The DNA for the CDR3 is TGTGCCAGCAGTGGGGGGACCGCTCGGGGACTAGCGGGAGGCTCCTACGAGCAGTACTTC. The gene calls are TRBV25-1 and TRBJ2-7, with TRBD2 matching over 15 bases. With V trimmed by 4 bases and J by 0 bases, 13 bases remained unmatched. This CDR3 is 20 amino acids long. CDR1 and CDR2 from the germline V gene are MGHDK and SYGVNS.

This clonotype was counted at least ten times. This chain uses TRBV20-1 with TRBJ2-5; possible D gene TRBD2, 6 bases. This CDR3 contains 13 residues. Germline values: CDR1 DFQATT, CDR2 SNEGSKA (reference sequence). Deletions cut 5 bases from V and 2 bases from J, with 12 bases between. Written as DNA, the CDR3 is TGCAGTGCTCCCGCGGGGAAACAAGAGACCCAGTACTTC. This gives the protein CSAPAGKQETQYF.

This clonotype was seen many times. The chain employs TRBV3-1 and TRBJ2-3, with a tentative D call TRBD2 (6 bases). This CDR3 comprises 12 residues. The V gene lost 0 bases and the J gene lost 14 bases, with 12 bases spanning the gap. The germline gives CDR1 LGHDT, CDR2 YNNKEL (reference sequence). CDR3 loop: CASSQDGRGLYF. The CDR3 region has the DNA TGTGCCAGCAGCCAAGACGGGCGGGGTCTGTATTTT.

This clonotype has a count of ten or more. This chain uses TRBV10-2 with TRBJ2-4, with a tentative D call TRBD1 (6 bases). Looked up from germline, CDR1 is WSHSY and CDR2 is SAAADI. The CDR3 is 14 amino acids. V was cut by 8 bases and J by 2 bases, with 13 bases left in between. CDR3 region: CASGPQGTKNIQYF. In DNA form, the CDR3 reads TGCGCCAGCGGCCCCCAGGGGACCAAAAACATTCAGTACTTC.

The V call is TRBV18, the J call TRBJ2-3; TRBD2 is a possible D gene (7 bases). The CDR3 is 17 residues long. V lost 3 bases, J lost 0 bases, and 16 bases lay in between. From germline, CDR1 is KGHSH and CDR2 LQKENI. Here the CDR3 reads CASSPVGAGASTDTQYF. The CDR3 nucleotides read TGTGCCAGCTCACCCGTCGGGGCGGGGGCCAGCACAGATACGCAGTATTTT.

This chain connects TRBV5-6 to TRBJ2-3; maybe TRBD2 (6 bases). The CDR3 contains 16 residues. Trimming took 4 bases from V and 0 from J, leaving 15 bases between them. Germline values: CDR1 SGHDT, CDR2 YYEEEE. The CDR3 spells CASSLGRETSTDTQYF. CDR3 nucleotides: TGTGCCAGCAGCCTGGGACGGGAGACTAGCACAGATACGCAGTATTTT. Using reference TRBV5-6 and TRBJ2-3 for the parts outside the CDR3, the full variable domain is DAGVTQSPTHLIKTRGQQVTLRCSPKSGHDTVSWYQQALGQGPQFIFQYYEEEERQRGNFPDRFSGHQFPNYSSELNVNALLLGDSALYLCASSLGRETSTDTQYFGPGTRLTVL.

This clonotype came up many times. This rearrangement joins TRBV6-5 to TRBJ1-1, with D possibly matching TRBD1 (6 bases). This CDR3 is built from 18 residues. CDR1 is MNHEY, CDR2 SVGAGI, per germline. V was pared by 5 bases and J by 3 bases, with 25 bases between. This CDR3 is CASSLHTPYRASYTEAFF. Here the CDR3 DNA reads TGTGCCAGCAGTCTCCACACGCCTTACAGGGCCAGTTACACTGAAGCTTTCTTT.

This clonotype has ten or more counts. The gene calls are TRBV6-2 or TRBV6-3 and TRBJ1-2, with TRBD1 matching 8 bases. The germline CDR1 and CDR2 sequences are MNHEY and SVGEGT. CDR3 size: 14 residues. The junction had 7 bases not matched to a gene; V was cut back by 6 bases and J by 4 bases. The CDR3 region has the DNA TGTGCCAGCAGACCCCAGACAGGGGCCTATGGCTACACCTTC. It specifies CASRPQTGAYGYTF.

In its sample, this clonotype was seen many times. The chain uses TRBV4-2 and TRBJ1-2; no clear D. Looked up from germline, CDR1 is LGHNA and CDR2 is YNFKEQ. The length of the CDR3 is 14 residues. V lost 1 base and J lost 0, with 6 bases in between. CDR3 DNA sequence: TGTGCCAGCAGCCAAGCGGAGACTAACTATGGCTACACCTTC. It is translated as CASSQAETNYGYTF.

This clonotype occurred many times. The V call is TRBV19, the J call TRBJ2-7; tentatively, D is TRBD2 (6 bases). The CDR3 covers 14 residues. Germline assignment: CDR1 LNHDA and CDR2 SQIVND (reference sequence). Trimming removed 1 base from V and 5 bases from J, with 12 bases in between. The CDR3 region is CASSIGLGSHEQYF. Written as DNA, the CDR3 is TGTGCCAGTAGTATAGGACTAGGAAGCCACGAGCAGTACTTC.

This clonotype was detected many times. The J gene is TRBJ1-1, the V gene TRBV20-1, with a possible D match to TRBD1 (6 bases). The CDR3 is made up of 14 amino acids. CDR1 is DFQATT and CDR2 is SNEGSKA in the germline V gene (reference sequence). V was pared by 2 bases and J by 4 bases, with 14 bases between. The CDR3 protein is CSARLGGLGTEAFF. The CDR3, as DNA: TGCAGTGCTAGATTGGGGGGCCTAGGCACTGAAGCTTTCTTT.

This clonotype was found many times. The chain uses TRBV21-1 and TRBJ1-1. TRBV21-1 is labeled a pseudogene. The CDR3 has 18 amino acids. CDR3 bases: TGTGCCAGCAGCAAGGCCGTATCAAGGATAGGAGAACTTAATGAAGCTTTCTTT. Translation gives CASSKAVSRIGELNEAFF.

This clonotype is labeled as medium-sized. The CDR3 loop reads CASSHRDRNYEQYF. The CDR3 bases are TGTGCCAGCAGCCACCGGGACAGGAACTACGAGCAGTACTTC. The chain has TRBV7-9 and TRBJ2-7, with 8 bases that match TRBD1. In germline, CDR1 is SEHNR, CDR2 FQNEAQ (reference sequence). The CDR3 runs to 14 residues. J gave up 3 bases and V 5 bases, and 6 bases lay outside the gene matches.

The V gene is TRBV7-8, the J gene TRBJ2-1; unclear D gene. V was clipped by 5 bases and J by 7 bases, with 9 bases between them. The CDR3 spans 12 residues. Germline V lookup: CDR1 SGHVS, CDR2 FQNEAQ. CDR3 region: CASSHVRNEQFF. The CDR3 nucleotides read TGTGCCAGCAGCCACGTGCGTAATGAGCAGTTCTTC. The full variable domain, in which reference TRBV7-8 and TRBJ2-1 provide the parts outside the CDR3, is GAGVSQSPRYKVAKRGQDVALRCDPISGHVSLFWYQQALGQGPEFLTYFQNEAQLDKSGLPSDRFFAERPEGSVSTLKIQRTQQEDSAVYLCASSHVRNEQFFGPGTRLTVL.

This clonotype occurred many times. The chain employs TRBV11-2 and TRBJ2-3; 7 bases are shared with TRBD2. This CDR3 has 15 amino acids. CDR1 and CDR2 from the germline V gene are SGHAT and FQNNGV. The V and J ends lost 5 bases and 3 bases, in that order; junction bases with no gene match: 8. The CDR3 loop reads CASSPQLASTDTQYF. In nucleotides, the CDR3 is TGTGCCAGCAGCCCCCAACTAGCGTCAACAGATACGCAGTATTTT.

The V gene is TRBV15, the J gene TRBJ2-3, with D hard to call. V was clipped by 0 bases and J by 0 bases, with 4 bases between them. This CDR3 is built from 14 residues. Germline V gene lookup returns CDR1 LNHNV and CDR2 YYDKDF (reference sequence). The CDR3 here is CATSRDISTDTQYF. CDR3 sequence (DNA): TGTGCCACCAGCAGAGATATCAGCACAGATACGCAGTATTTT.

This CDR3 is CASSLTGQGREKLFF. CDR3 DNA: TGTGCCAGCAGCTTGACGGGACAGGGTAGGGAAAAACTGTTTTTT. The V and J genes are TRBV5-8 and TRBJ1-4, with TRBD1 identical over 9 bases. The trim removed 1 base at V and 8 bases at J, leaving 6 bases unmatched. This CDR3 contains 15 residues. CDR1 and CDR2 from the germline V gene are SGHTS and YDEGEE.

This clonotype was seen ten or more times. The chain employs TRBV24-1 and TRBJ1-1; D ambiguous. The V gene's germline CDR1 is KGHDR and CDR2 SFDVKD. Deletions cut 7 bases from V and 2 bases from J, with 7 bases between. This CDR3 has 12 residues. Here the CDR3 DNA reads TGTGCCACCAGGGAGGGAAACACTGAAGCTTTCTTT. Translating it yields CATREGNTEAFF.

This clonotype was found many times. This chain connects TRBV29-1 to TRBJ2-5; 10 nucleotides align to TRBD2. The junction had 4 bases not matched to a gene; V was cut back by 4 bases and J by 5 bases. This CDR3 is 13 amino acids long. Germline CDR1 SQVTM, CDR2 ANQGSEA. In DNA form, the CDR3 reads TGCAGCGTTGCCCCGACTAGCGGGGAGACCCAGTACTTC. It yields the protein CSVAPTSGETQYF.

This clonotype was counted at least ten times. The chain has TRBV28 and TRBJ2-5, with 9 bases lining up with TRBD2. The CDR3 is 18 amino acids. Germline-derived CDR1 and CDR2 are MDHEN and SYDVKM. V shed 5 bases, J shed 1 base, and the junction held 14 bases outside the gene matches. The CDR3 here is CASSLMGAAGGPQETQYF. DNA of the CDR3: TGTGCCAGCAGTCTTATGGGGGCGGCGGGAGGGCCCCAAGAGACCCAGTACTTC.

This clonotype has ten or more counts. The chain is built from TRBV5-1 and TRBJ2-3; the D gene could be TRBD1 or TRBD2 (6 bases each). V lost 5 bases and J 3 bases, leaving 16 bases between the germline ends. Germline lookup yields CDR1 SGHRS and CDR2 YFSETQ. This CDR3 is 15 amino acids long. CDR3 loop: CASRTRGEGTDTQYF. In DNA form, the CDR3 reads TGCGCCAGCAGGACGAGGGGGGAAGGTACAGATACGCAGTATTTT.

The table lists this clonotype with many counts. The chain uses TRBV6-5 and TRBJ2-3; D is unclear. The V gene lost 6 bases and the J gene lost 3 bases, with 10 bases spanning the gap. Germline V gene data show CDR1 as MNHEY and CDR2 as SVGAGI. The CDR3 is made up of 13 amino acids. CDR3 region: CASSHGGTDTQYF. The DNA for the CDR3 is TGTGCCAGCAGCCACGGCGGAACAGATACGCAGTATTTT.

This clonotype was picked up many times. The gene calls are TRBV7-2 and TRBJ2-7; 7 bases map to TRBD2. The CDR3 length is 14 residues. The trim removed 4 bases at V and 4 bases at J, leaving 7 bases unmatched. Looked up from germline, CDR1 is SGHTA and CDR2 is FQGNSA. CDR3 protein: CASSSRAGRYEQYF. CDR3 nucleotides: TGTGCCAGCAGCTCGCGAGCGGGGCGATACGAGCAGTACTTC.